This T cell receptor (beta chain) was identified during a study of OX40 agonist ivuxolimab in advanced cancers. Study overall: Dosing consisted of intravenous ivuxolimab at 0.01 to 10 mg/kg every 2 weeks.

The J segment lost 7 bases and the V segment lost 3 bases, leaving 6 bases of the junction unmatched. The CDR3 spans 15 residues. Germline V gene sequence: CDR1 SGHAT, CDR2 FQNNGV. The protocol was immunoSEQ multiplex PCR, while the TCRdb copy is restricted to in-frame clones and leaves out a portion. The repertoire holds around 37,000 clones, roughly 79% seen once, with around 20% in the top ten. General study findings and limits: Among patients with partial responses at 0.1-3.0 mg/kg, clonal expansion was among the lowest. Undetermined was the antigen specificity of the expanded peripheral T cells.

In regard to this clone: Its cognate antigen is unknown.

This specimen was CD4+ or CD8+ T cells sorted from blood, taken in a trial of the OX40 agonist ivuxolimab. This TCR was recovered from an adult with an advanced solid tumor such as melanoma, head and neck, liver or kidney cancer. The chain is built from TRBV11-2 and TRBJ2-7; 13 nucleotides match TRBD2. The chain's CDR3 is CASSLTSGGPKEQYF. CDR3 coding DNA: TGTGCCAGCAGCTTGACTAGCGGGGGGCCTAAAGAGCAGTACTTC.